These T cell receptor beta chains were read from a single sample in a study of CD8+CD57+ T cells in acquired aplastic anemia. TCRdb redid the calling of the reads with MiXCR, one entry per CDR3 protein. The table has about 160,000 distinct CDR3 sequences, around half seen once. Input material: sorted CD4+, CD8+, or CD8+CD57+ T cells (not recorded which) from PBMCs. Every receptor here comes from a human donor with aplastic anemia. Both conserved end residues are part of each CDR3. A D gene is named only where the DNA matches it firmly. Expanded clones are given a class, and other clones once, few, many or no size at all.

J gene	clone size	V gene	D gene	CDR3 protein	CDR3 DNA
TRBJ2-5	NA	TRBV29-1	TRBD2	CSVPGTSGPLETQYF	TGCAGCGTTCCGGGGACTAGCGGGCCCCTAGAGACCCAGTACTTC
TRBJ1-5	NA	TRBV20-1	TRBD1	CSARPGQGNQPQHF	TGCAGTGCTAGACCCGGACAGGGCAATCAGCCCCAGCATTTT
TRBJ1-2	few	TRBV12-5	TRBD1	CASGLGSNRGDGYTF	TGTGCTAGTGGTTTGGGTTCCAACAGGGGGGATGGCTACACCTTC
TRBJ1-1	many	TRBV20-1	NA	CSARDSGGDTEAFF	TGCAGTGCTAGAGATTCAGGAGGGGACACTGAAGCTTTCTTT
TRBJ1-5	many	TRBV6-1	TRBD1	CASRTGQGNQPQHF	TGTGCCAGCAGAACTGGACAGGGCAATCAGCCCCAGCATTTT
TRBJ2-2	many	TRBV20-1	TRBD2	CSARVQRGGTGELFF	TGCAGTGCTAGAGTCCAGCGGGGGGGAACCGGGGAGCTGTTTTTT
TRBJ2-7	NA	TRBV7-2	NA	CASSLRAGQGEQYF	TGTGCCAGCAGCTTAAGGGCAGGGCAAGGCGAGCAGTACTTC
TRBJ2-3	many	TRBV7-9	NA	CASSLVLTSTDTQYF	TGTGCCAGCAGCTTAGTCCTGACTAGCACAGATACGCAGTATTTT
TRBJ2-1	few	TRBV20-1	NA	CSASRGGPRDGQFF	TGCAGTGCCTCCCGCGGGGGCCCCCGCGATGGGCAGTTCTTC
TRBJ1-2	NA	TRBV19	NA	CASSRTEYGYTF	TGTGCCAGTAGTAGGACGGAGTATGGCTACACCTTC
TRBJ2-1	once	TRBV10-3	NA	CAISGSDYNEQFF	TGTGCCATCAGTGGGTCAGATTACAATGAGCAGTTCTTC
TRBJ2-1	many	TRBV7-6	TRBD2	CASSLDPSGSSYNEQFF	TGTGCCAGCAGCTTAGATCCTAGCGGAAGCTCCTACAATGAGCAGTTCTTC
TRBJ1-5	NA	TRBV20-1	NA	CSAAGERRNQPQHF	TGCAGTGCTGCAGGGGAGCGGCGCAATCAGCCCCAGCATTTT
TRBJ2-7	NA	TRBV15	TRBD2	CATSPGGDSYEQYF	TGTGCCACCAGCCCCGGGGGGGATTCCTACGAGCAGTACTTC
TRBJ2-7	NA	TRBV20-1	TRBD2	CSALVWTSGIYEQYF	TGCAGTGCCCTTGTATGGACTAGCGGAATCTACGAGCAGTACTTC
TRBJ1-2	NA	TRBV29-1	TRBD1	CSVGAGGAGYGYTF	TGCAGCGTAGGGGCAGGGGGCGCGGGCTATGGCTACACCTTC
TRBJ1-1	few	TRBV30	NA	CAWSVERVWFNTEAFF	TGTGCCTGGAGTGTTGAGAGGGTTTGGTTCAACACTGAAGCTTTCTTT
TRBJ1-4	NA	TRBV2	NA	CASRRGGTNEKLFF	TGTGCCAGCAGGAGGGGTGGCACTAATGAAAAACTGTTTTTT
TRBJ1-2	many	TRBV20-1	TRBD1	CSASNTGTGGYGYTF	TGCAGTGCTAGTAACACCGGGACAGGGGGGTATGGCTACACCTTC
TRBJ2-2	many	TRBV7-8	NA	CASTRSPYSGTGELFF	TGTGCCAGCACCCGATCCCCCTACTCCGGTACCGGGGAGCTGTTTTTT
TRBJ1-1	many	TRBV5-1	NA	CASSLAGRLNTEAFF	TGCGCCAGCAGCTTGGCTGGCAGGTTGAACACTGAAGCTTTCTTT
TRBJ1-3	NA	TRBV29-1	NA	CSVEDLVSGGNTIYF	TGCAGCGTTGAAGATCTCGTTTCGGGGGGAAACACCATATATTTT
TRBJ2-5	many	TRBV12-3/TRBV12-4	TRBD1	CASALRGQGKETQYF	TGTGCCAGCGCCCTTCGGGGACAGGGAAAAGAGACCCAGTACTTC
TRBJ1-1	NA	TRBV10-3	NA	CAISGQGRAFF	TGTGCCATCAGTGGCCAGGGTAGGGCTTTCTTT
TRBJ2-5	few	TRBV11-2	NA	CASRGGGETQYF	TGTGCCAGCAGAGGTGGTGGAGAGACCCAGTACTTC
TRBJ2-2	many	TRBV5-1	NA	CASSQRDSKNTGELFF	TGCGCCAGCAGCCAGCGGGACAGTAAAAACACCGGGGAGCTGTTTTTT
TRBJ2-1	NA	TRBV2	NA	CASSAGTEQFF	TGTGCCAGCAGTGCCGGGACAGAGCAGTTCTTC
TRBJ2-3	NA	TRBV19	TRBD1	CASSMDRASTDTQYF	TGTGCCAGTAGTATGGACAGGGCCAGCACAGATACGCAGTATTTT
TRBJ2-3	NA	TRBV10-3	TRBD1	CAITRTGSTDTQYF	TGTGCCATCACCCGGACAGGTAGCACAGATACGCAGTATTTT
TRBJ2-1	few	TRBV19	NA	CASSIVGGAEQFF	TGTGCCAGTAGTATAGTAGGCGGGGCCGAGCAGTTCTTC
TRBJ2-1	NA	TRBV19	NA	CASSINRGLDDEQFF	TGTGCCAGTAGTATCAATCGGGGGTTAGACGATGAGCAGTTCTTC
TRBJ1-5	NA	TRBV7-9	TRBD1	CASSLQGGQPQHF	TGTGCCAGCAGCTTACAGGGGGGTCAGCCCCAGCATTTT
TRBJ1-6	NA	TRBV6-1	TRBD1	CASIPGQGGSPLHF	TGTGCCAGCATTCCGGGACAGGGCGGCTCACCCCTCCACTTT
TRBJ2-1	NA	TRBV5-1	NA	CASSPDSPGYNEQSF	TGCGCCAGCAGCCCCGACTCCCCGGGCTACAATGAGCAGTCCTTC
TRBJ2-7	many	TRBV20-1	TRBD1	CSAGPGGRIAEQYF	TGCAGTGCTGGGCCAGGGGGTAGGATCGCCGAGCAGTACTTC
TRBJ1-2	NA	TRBV19	NA	CASRGTQKYGYTF	TGTGCCAGTAGGGGGACCCAAAAGTATGGCTACACCTTC
TRBJ2-7	few	TRBV9	NA	CASSVAGGSSDEQYF	TGTGCCAGCAGCGTAGCCGGGGGAAGTTCAGACGAGCAGTACTTC
TRBJ2-1	many	TRBV29-1	NA	CSVEQTYNEQFF	TGCAGCGTTGAACAGACCTACAATGAGCAGTTCTTC
TRBJ1-1	NA	TRBV5-4	NA	CASSLGDGVGTEAFF	TGTGCCAGCAGCTTGGGGGACGGGGTTGGCACTGAAGCTTTCTTT
TRBJ1-6	many	TRBV6-1	NA	CASSEADSPLHF	TGTGCCAGCAGTGAAGCGGATTCACCCCTCCACTTT
TRBJ1-5	NA	TRBV20-1	TRBD1	CSASALPGQGIQPQHF	TGCAGTGCTAGTGCCCTACCGGGACAGGGTATTCAGCCCCAGCATTTT
TRBJ2-1	few	TRBV10-3	NA	CAISSRVQNEQFF	TGTGCCATCAGTTCCAGAGTGCAGAATGAGCAGTTCTTC
TRBJ2-2	NA	TRBV7-6	NA	CASSLESVGPGELFF	TGTGCCAGCAGCTTAGAGTCAGTTGGCCCCGGGGAGCTGTTTTTT
TRBJ2-3	many	TRBV9	NA	CASSVKGGGDTQYF	TGTGCCAGCAGCGTAAAGGGAGGTGGAGATACGCAGTATTTT
TRBJ2-7	NA	TRBV9	TRBD2	CASSVGSGGAYEQYF	TGTGCCAGCAGCGTAGGTAGCGGGGGGGCTTACGAGCAGTACTTC
TRBJ1-1	NA	TRBV19	NA	CASSPRGLKAFF	TGTGCCAGTAGTCCCAGGGGATTGAAAGCTTTCTTT
TRBJ2-5	NA	TRBV6-1	TRBD2	CASRGRGFSSQETQYF	TGTGCCAGCAGGGGGAGGGGTTTTAGCTCCCAAGAGACCCAGTACTTC
TRBJ1-2	many	TRBV6-5	NA	CASSYGGGYTF	TGTGCCAGCAGTTATGGAGGTGGCTACACCTTC
TRBJ2-3	many	TRBV29-1	NA	CSVESLGDTQYF	TGCAGCGTTGAGAGTTTGGGGGATACGCAGTATTTT